The 14 T cell receptor beta chains listed next were all sequenced from one sample in a study of molecular identifiers for immune sequencing clone quantification. TCRdb re-analysed the PCR reads in MiXCR, keeping a single row per CDR3 protein. The sample records roughly 100,000 distinct CDR3 sequences, under 40% being singletons. The specimen was naive CD8+ T cells from blood, with Jurkat cell RNA spiked in. As for subset: FACS-sorted CD8+CD4-CCR7+CD45RA+ naive T cells. All receptors come from a human donor in good health. Some libraries in this study had Jurkat cell RNA spiked in.

This sequence joins TRBV4-1 and TRBJ2-7; 7 positions agree with TRBD1. Trimming removed 0 bases from V and 4 bases from J; junction bases left unmatched: 3. Germline CDR1 MGHRA, CDR2 YSYEKL. The CDR3 length is 14 residues. The CDR3 is CASSQDKGAYEQYF. CDR3 bases: TGCGCCAGCAGCCAAGATAAGGGGGCTTACGAGCAGTACTTC.

The chain links TRBV20-1 to TRBJ1-4; D might be TRBD1 (6 bases). The CDR3 has 17 residues. Germline CDR1 DFQATT, CDR2 SNEGSKA (reference sequence). The CDR3 loop reads CSAVEGGGVGYDEKLFF. CDR3 coding DNA: TGCAGCGCTGTGGAGGGTGGGGGCGTGGGGTATGATGAAAAACTGTTTTTT.

The V gene is TRBV11-2, the J gene TRBJ2-1; 9 bases match TRBD2. V lost 5 bases to trimming and J lost 4 bases; unmatched junction nucleotides: 9. Germline V gives CDR1 SGHAT, CDR2 FQNNGV. This CDR3 is 16 amino acids long. The CDR3 region is CASSLLSGRRYNEQFF. The CDR3 DNA sequence: TGTGCCAGCAGCCTCCTTAGCGGGAGAAGGTACAATGAGCAGTTCTTC.

This clonotype showed up many times. The gene calls are TRBV25-1 and TRBJ2-7; possible D gene TRBD2, 5 bases. The germline V and J ends were trimmed by 4 bases and 3 bases, with 7 bases remaining between them. The CDR3 runs 12 residues. CDR1 is MGHDK, CDR2 SYGVNS, per germline. CDR3 nucleotides: TGTGCCAGCAGTGTTGAGGGCTACGAGCAGTACTTC. Translation gives CASSVEGYEQYF.

This clonotype was counted many times. The chain carries TRBV28 and TRBJ2-5; no definite D call. This CDR3 has 15 amino acids. Germline CDR1 and CDR2: MDHEN and SYDVKM. Trimming took 3 bases from V and 5 from J, leaving 16 bases between them. The CDR3 here is CASSFGSRRPETQYF. The CDR3 DNA reads as TGTGCCAGCAGTTTTGGGTCCCGGCGGCCGGAGACCCAGTACTTC.

This clonotype was picked up many times. The chain recombines TRBV6-5 with TRBJ2-3, with D maybe TRBD2 (6 bases). Looked up from germline, CDR1 is MNHEY and CDR2 is SVGAGI. There are 15 residues in the CDR3. V gave up 2 bases and J gave up 4 bases, with 13 bases separating them. The CDR3 nucleotides are TGTGCCAGCAGTTACACCCTGGGGGGTGCAGATACGCAGTATTTT. Encoded protein: CASSYTLGGADTQYF.

The gene calls are TRBV2 and TRBJ2-7; D is undetermined. Deletions cut 7 bases from V and 0 bases from J, with 7 bases between. Per the germline V gene, CDR1 is SNHLY and CDR2 is FYNNEI. This CDR3 is built from 12 residues. CDR3 coding DNA: TGTGCCAGCACTCCATTCTCCTACGAGCAGTACTTC. Translated: CASTPFSYEQYF.

This clonotype showed up just a few times. V gene TRBV16 combines with J gene TRBJ2-3; D gene unclear. Trimming removed 5 bases from V and 3 bases from J, with 6 bases in between. The CDR3 is 12 amino acids. Germline CDR1 KGHSY, CDR2 FQNENV. CDR3 protein: CASSENTDTQYF. As DNA, the CDR3 is TGTGCCAGCAGCGAAAATACAGATACGCAGTATTTT.

This clonotype was counted only a few times. The chain combines TRBV12-3 or TRBV12-4 with TRBJ2-5; D is undetermined. The V end was cut by 3 bases, the J end by 2 bases, with 10 bases between. The CDR3 has 14 amino acids. In nucleotides, the CDR3 is TGTGCCAGCAGTTTGTACCGAAAGCAAGAGACCCAGTACTTC. This codes for CASSLYRKQETQYF.

On this clonotype: A much larger clone sits a single nucleotide away, making a read error possible. V and J are TRBV29-1 and TRBJ2-7; D perhaps matches TRBD1 (6 bases). The germline V gene has CDR1 SQVTM and CDR2 ANQGSEA. V lost 7 bases and J lost 6, with 13 bases in between. This CDR3 region has 11 residues. The CDR3 sequence is CSAQSGAEQYF. The CDR3, as DNA: TGCAGCGCCCAATCAGGGGCCGAGCAGTACTTC.

This sequence joins TRBV5-3 and TRBJ2-2; 7 nucleotides align to TRBD1. Being an ORF, TRBV5-3 has a function that is uncertain. The CDR3 has 16 residues. V lost 8 bases, J lost 2 bases, and 12 bases stayed unmatched. CDR3 region: CASGLDRPPNTGELFF. The CDR3 DNA sequence: TGTGCCAGCGGCTTGGACAGGCCCCCCAACACCGGGGAGCTGTTTTTT.

The chain uses TRBV12-3 or TRBV12-4 and TRBJ1-4; no firm D call. The CDR3 totals 17 residues. The germline V and J ends were trimmed by 6 bases and 0 bases, with 17 bases remaining between them. CDR3 amino acids: CASRGPDLTATNEKLFF. CDR3 coding DNA: TGTGCCAGCAGAGGGCCGGACCTGACGGCAACTAATGAAAAACTGTTTTTT.

This clonotype was seen many times. The chain carries TRBV28 and TRBJ2-7; no clear D. Germline assignment: CDR1 MDHEN and CDR2 SYDVKM. The ends were cut back, 6 bases at V and 2 bases at J, with 5 bases in the middle. The CDR3 consists of 11 residues. For the CDR3, the DNA is TGTGCCAGCAGCCGCCCCTACGAGCAGTACTTC. Protein product: CASSRPYEQYF.

This clonotype was recorded at least ten times. The chain is built from TRBV29-1 and TRBJ1-6; 9 bases agree with TRBD1. V shed 5 bases, J shed 8 bases, and the junction held 7 bases outside the gene matches. Germline CDR1 and CDR2: SQVTM and ANQGSEA. The CDR3 is 14 residues long. CDR3 sequence reads: CSVRTGAAHSPLHF. CDR3 DNA: TGCAGCGTTCGGACAGGGGCCGCCCATTCACCCCTCCACTTT.